The present TCR beta chain was sequenced within a study of CD8+CD57+ T cells in acquired aplastic anemia. Points on this clonotype: Its matching antigen is unknown.

Findings of the study overall: Roughly 27 sequences, all CD8+ CDR3, were shared between patients and controls.

The V and J ends lost 5 bases and 6 bases, in that order; junction bases with no gene match: 7. Germline CDR1 SGHTA, CDR2 FQGTGA. The CDR3 runs to 14 residues. Patients included in sequencing had previously demonstrated CD8+CD57+ cell expansion by flow cytometry. Using genomic DNA as the template, TCR beta VDJ and CDR3 profiling was carried out. In TCRdb, the reads were re-called with MiXCR into one record per CDR3 protein. The table includes some 140,000 distinct CDR3 sequences, about 48% detected once. This TCR derives from a human donor with aplastic anemia. Sequenced sample: sorted CD4+, CD8+, or CD8+CD57+ T cells (not recorded which) from PBMCs. The chain employs TRBV7-3 and TRBJ2-7, with 10 bases identical to TRBD2. In nucleotides, the CDR3 is TGTGCCAGCAGCACCCTAGCGGGGGCTAGCGAGCAGTACTTC. It specifies CASSTLAGASEQYF.